Given below is one T cell receptor beta chain in context. Deletions cut 4 bases from V and 12 bases from J, with 16 bases between. CDR3 length: 14 residues. Per the germline V gene, CDR1 is MGHRA and CDR2 is YSYEKL. Treg sorting used a CD4+CD25+CD127-/low gate. MiXCR was run by TCRdb on the 5' RACE reads, yielding one entry per CDR3 protein. The table includes approximately 11,000 distinct CDR3 sequences, 27% detected once. The sample comprised Tregs sorted from a lymph node. The receptor was derived from a female donor with breast cancer. The genes are TRBV4-1 and TRBJ1-6, with D perhaps matching TRBD1 (5 bases). The DNA for the CDR3 is TGCGCCAGCAGCCCCCCCGGGACCGAAAAACCCCTCCACTTT. Protein sequence: CASSPPGTEKPLHF.